This T cell receptor beta chain was sequenced in a study of T-cell memory formation after mild COVID-19. CDR1 and CDR2 (germline): SGHDT, YYEEEE. Trimming cost V 0 bases and J 4 bases, with 11 bases left between them. The CDR3 is 15 residues long. TCRdb redid the calling of the 5' RACE reads with MiXCR, one entry per CDR3 protein. The table has more than 120,000 distinct CDR3 sequences, around 21% seen once. J is TRBJ1-5 and V is TRBV5-6; TRBD1 might be the D (5 bases). The receptor's source is an adult woman who had mild COVID-19 (a few samples of this study predate the infection). Cell type and time point are not known. Sequencing was carried out using PBMCs or a T cell subset sorted from them (not recorded which). CDR3 in DNA: TGTGCCAGCAGCTTGGGTGGGACGATTAATCAGCCCCAGCATTTT. It codes for CASSLGGTINQPQHF.